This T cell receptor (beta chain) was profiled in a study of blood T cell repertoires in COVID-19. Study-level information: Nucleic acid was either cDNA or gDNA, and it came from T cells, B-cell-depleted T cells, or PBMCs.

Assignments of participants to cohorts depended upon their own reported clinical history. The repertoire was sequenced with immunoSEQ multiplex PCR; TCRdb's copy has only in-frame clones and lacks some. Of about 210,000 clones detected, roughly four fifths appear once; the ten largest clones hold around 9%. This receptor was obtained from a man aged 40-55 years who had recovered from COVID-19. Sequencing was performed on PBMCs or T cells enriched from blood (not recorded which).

The CDR3, as DNA: TGTGCCAGCAGCCAAGAGGGAAGAGGGAAACTGTTTTTT. Its protein product is CASSQEGRGKLFF. V gene TRBV3-1 (or the pseudogene TRBV3-2) combines with J gene TRBJ1-4; D is uncertain. Germline V gene sequence: CDR1 LGHDT, CDR2 YNNKEL (reference sequence). The CDR3 is 13 residues long. Trimming cost V 0 bases and J 11 bases, with 10 bases left between them.